This T cell receptor beta chain is drawn from a study of CD4+ T cells in melanoma. The study's findings and limits: A reported correlation linked neoantigen-specific CD4+ T cells to CD8+, macrophage and B cell function. In melanoma, neoantigen-specific CD4+ T cells reportedly differed in differentiation state.

Concerning this clone itself: Its antigen is undetermined.

Clones were read by immunoSEQ multiplex PCR, and TCRdb kept only the in-frame ones, dropping some. This table holds about 55,000 clones, about 70% found once. This sequence originates from a human donor with melanoma. Sample: tumor tissue.

CDR3 residues: CATRLVGSYEQYF. The DNA of the CDR3 is TGTGCCACCAGACTAGTGGGTTCCTACGAGCAGTACTTC. The V call is TRBV27, the J call TRBJ2-7, with TRBD2 as a possible D gene (6 bases). Trimming removed 10 bases at V and 1 base at J, with 14 bases between. The germline V gene has CDR1 MNHEY and CDR2 SMNVEV (reference sequence). CDR3 length equals 13 residues.